This record covers a single TCR beta chain. Regarding time point: pre-treatment baseline. Disease control meant complete response, partial response or stable disease at 12 weeks. Clones were read by immunoSEQ multiplex PCR, and TCRdb kept only the in-frame ones, dropping some. The sample carries 10,000 to 15,000 clones, about 86% recorded once. The data derive from a study of blood T cell dynamics during melanoma immunotherapy. Overall study context: Patients with metastatic melanoma got pembrolizumab or nivolumab-ipilimumab as first-line care.

This TCR came from a human donor with melanoma. Sequenced material: blood, taken from a patient treated with checkpoint blockade.

CDR3 in amino acids: CASSQAGNGELFF. The CDR3 nucleotides are TGTGCCAGCAGCCAAGCGGGAAACGGGGAGCTGTTTTTT. J is TRBJ2-2 and V is TRBV7-2; 7 bases map to TRBD2. Per the germline V gene, CDR1 is SGHTA and CDR2 is FQGNSA. J gave up 7 bases and V 5 bases, and 4 bases lay outside the gene matches. CDR3 length: 13 amino acids.